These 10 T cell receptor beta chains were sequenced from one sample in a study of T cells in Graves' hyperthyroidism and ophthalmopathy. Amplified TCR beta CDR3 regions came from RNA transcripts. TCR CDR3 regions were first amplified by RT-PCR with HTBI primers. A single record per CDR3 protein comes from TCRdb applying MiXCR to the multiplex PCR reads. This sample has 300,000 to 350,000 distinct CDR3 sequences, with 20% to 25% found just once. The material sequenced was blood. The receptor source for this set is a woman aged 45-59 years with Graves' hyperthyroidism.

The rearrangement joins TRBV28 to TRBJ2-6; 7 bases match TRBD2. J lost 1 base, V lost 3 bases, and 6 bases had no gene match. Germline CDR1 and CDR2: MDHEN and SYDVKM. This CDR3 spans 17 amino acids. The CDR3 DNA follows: TGTGCCAGCAGTTTGGGAGGGGTTGGGTCTGGGGCCAACGTCCTGACTTTC. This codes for CASSLGGVGSGANVLTF.

DNA for the CDR3: TGTGCGACCAACGCTGGAAAGGGGGAGGGGGAGACCCAGTACTTC. This encodes CATNAGKGEGETQYF. This sequence joins TRBV28 and TRBJ2-5; possibly TRBD2 for D (7 bases). The CDR3 covers 15 residues. Germline lookup yields CDR1 MDHEN and CDR2 SYDVKM.

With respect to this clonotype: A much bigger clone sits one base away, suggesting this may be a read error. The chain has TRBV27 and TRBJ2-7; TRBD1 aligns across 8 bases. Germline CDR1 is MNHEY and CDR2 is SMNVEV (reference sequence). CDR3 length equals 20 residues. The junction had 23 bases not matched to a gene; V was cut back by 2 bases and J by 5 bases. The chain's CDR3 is CASSLGLVQGGRLRADEQYF. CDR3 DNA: TGTGCCAGCAGTTTAGGGTTGGTACAGGGGGGAAGATTAAGGGCGGACGAGCAGTACTTC.

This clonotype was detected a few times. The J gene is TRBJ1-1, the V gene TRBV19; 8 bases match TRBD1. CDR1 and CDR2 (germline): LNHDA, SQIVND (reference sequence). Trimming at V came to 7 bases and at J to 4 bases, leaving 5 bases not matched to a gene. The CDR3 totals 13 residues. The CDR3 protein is CASIRQGSTEAFF. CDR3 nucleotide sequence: TGTGCCAGTATCAGACAGGGGAGCACTGAAGCTTTCTTT. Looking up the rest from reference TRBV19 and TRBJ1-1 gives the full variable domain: DGGITQSPKYLFRKEGQNVTLSCEQNLNHDAMYWYRQDPGQGLRLIYYSQIVNDFQKGDIAEGYSVSREKKESFPLTVTSAQKNPTAFYLCASIRQGSTEAFFGQGTRLTVV.

The CDR3 here is CASSWGRALATGELFF. DNA of the CDR3: TGTGCCAGCAGCTGGGGCAGAGCTTTAGCCACCGGGGAGCTGTTTTTT. This chain uses TRBV7-9 with TRBJ2-2; the D gene is possibly TRBD1 (5 bases). The CDR3 has 16 amino acids. V was clipped by 4 bases and J by 4 bases, with 16 bases between them. Germline V gene sequence: CDR1 SEHNR, CDR2 FQNEAQ (reference sequence).

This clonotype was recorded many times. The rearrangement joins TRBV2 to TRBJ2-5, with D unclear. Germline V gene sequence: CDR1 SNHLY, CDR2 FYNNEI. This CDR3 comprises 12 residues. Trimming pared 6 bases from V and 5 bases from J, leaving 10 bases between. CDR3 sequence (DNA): TGTGCCAGCAGGGGCGACGGGGAGACCCAGTACTTC. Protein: CASRGDGETQYF.

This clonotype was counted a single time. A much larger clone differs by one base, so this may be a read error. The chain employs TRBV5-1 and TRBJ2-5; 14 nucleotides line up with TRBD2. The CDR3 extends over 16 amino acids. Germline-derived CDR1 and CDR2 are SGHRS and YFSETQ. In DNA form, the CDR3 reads TGCGCCAGCAGCTTTGTCTTGGGACTAGCGGGAGAGACCCTGTACTTC. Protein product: CASSFVLGLAGETLYF.

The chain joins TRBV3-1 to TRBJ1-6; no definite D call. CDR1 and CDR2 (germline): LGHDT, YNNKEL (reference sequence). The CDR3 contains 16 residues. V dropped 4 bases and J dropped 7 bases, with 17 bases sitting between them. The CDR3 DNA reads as TGTGCCAGCAGCCGAGAAAATGGGCGCTACAATTCACCCCTCCACTTT. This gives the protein CASSRENGRYNSPLHF.

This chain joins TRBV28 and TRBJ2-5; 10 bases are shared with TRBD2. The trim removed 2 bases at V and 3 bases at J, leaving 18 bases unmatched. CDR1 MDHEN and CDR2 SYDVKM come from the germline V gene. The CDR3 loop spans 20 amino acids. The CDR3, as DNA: TGTGCCAGCAGTTTAAAACTTACCCTGCGGCTAGCGGGAGTAAAAGAGACCCAGTACTTC. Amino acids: CASSLKLTLRLAGVKETQYF.

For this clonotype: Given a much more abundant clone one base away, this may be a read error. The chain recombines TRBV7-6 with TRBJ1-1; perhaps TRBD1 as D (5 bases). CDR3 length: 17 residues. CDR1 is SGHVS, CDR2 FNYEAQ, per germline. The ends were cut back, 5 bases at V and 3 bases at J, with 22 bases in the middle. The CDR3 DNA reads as TGTGCCAGCAGCCTCGGGGGGTTGACAATTATGGACACTGAAGCTTTCTTT. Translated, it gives CASSLGGLTIMDTEAFF.